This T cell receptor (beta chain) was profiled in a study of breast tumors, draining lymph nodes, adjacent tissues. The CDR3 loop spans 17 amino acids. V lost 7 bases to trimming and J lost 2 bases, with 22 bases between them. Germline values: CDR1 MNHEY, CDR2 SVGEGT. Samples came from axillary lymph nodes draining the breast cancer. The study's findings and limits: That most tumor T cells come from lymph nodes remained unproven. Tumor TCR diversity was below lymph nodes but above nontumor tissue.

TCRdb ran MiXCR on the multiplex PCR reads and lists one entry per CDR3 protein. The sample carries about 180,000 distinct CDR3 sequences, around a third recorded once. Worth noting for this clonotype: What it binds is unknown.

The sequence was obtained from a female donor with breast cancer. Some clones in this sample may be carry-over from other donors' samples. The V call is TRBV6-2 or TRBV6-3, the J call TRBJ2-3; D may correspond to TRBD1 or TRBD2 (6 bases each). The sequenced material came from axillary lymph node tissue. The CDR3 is CASNLGGLAGTTDTQYF. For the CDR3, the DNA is TGTGCCAGCAACCTAGGGGGTCTGGCGGGGACCACAGATACGCAGTATTTT.